This entry describes one T cell receptor (beta chain). TCRdb re-analysed the RT-PCR reads in MiXCR, keeping a single row per CDR3 protein. The data contain 650,000 to 800,000 distinct CDR3 sequences, 14% of them seen just once; the ten biggest clones take up roughly 4%. The junction had 8 bases not matched to a gene; V was cut back by 0 bases and J by 4 bases. Germline loops: CDR1 DFQATT, CDR2 SNEGSKA (reference sequence). The CDR3 has 17 amino acids. The TCR originated in a female donor in good health, serving as a healthy control. The source material was memory CD4+ T cells from blood. The chain uses TRBV20-1 and TRBJ2-1; 11 positions agree with TRBD2. The CDR3 protein is CSARDPKTSGAYNEQFF. The DNA of the CDR3 is TGCAGTGCTAGAGATCCGAAGACTAGCGGGGCGTACAATGAGCAGTTCTTC.